This TCR beta chain emerged from a study of cytomegalovirus exposure and HLA in healthy donors. This CDR3 has 15 amino acids. With 6 bases clipped from V and 5 bases from J, the junction kept 6 bases outside the gene matches. Germline assignment: CDR1 MNHGY and CDR2 SAAAGT. A multiplex PCR was run with 60 Vbeta primers and 13 Jbeta primers. Here immunoSEQ multiplex PCR was the method, and the copy in TCRdb shows in-frame clones only, minus some. There are about 120,000 clones in the sample; roughly four fifths occur only once, and 3% to 4% lies in the top ten. Donors in the study were healthy people who gave bone marrow.

Material for sequencing was PBMCs. The origin of this receptor is a woman aged 30 to 39 in good health and CMV-seropositive. The chain carries TRBV6-8 and TRBJ1-6; 8 nucleotides line up with TRBD1. The CDR3 coding sequence is TGTGCCAGCAGCCCCGGACAGGGCAATAATTCACCCCTCCACTTT. It translates to CASSPGQGNNSPLHF.